Given below is one T cell receptor beta chain in context. Its antigen is undetermined. The CDR3 runs to 15 residues. Germline values: CDR1 LNHNV, CDR2 YYDKDF (reference sequence). V lost 0 bases and J lost 0, with 6 bases in between. Extracted RNA was reverse transcribed, and the resulting cDNA served as sequencing template. Sequencing used immunoSEQ multiplex PCR; TCRdb keeps in-frame clones, though not all of them. The sample consists of approximately 280,000 clones, over 45% of them appearing once. This sample stems from a study of CD8+ T cells in alopecia areata. Study outcomes and limitations: Researchers say the link of baseline CD8+ expansion to response remains uncertain, with one nonresponder.

Sample treatment: oral pan-JAK inhibitor, 5-10 mg twice daily. The TCR originated in a human donor with alopecia areata. The chain employs TRBV15 and TRBJ1-5; no firm D call. The material sequenced was CD4+ T cells sorted from blood, taken at week 24, from a patient treated with tofacitinib. The CDR3 loop reads CATSREGYSNQPQHF. Written as DNA, the CDR3 is TGTGCCACCAGCAGAGAAGGGTATAGCAATCAGCCCCAGCATTTT.